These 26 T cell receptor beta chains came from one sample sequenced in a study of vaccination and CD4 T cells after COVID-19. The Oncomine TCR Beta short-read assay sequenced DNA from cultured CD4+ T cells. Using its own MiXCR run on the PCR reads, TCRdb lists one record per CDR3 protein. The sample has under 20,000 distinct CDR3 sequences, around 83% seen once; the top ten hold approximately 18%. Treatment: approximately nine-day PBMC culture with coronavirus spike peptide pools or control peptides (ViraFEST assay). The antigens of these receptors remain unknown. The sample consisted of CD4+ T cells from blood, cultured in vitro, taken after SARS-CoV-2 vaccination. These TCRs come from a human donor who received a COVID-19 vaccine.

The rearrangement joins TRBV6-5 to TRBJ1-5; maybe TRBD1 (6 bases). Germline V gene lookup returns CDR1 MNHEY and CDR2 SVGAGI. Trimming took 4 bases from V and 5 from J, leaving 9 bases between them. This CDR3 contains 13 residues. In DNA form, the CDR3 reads TGTGCCAGCAGTTTGGGGGGCCATCAGCCCCAGCATTTT. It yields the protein CASSLGGHQPQHF.

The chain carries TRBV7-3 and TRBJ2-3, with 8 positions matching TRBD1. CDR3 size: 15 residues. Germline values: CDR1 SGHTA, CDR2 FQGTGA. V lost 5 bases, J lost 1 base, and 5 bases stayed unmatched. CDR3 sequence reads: CASSPSTGGTDTQYF. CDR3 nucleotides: TGTGCCAGCAGCCCCTCGACAGGGGGCACAGATACGCAGTATTTT.

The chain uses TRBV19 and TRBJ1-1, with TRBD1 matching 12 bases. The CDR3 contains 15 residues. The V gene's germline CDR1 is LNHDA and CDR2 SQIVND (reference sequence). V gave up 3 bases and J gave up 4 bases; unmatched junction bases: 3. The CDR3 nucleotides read TGTGCCAGTAGTATCGGGACAGGGGGCCGCACTGAAGCTTTCTTT. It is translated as CASSIGTGGRTEAFF.

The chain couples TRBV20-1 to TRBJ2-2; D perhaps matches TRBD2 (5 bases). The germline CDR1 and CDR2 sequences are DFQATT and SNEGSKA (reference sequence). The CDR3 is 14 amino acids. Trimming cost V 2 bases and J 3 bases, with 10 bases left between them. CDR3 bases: TGCAGTGCTAGACGGGAACTAGACACCGGGGAGCTGTTTTTT. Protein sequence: CSARRELDTGELFF.

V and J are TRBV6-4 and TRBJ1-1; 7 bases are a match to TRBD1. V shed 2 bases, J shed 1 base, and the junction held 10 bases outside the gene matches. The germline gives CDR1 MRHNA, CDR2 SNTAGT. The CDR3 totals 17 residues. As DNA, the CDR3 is TGTGCCAGCAGTGACGTTAGAGGGGGCATGAGGAACACTGAAGCTTTCTTT. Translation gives CASSDVRGGMRNTEAFF.

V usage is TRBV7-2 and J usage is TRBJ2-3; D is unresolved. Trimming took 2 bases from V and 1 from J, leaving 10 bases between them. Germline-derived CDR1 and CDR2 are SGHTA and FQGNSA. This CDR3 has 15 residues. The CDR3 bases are TGTGCCAGCAGCTTAAGACCGACCCGCACAGATACGCAGTATTTT. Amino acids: CASSLRPTRTDTQYF.

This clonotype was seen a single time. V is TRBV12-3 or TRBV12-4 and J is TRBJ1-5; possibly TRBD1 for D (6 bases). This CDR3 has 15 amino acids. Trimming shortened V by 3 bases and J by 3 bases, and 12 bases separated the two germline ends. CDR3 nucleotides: TGTGCCAGCAGTTTCGGACAGATCCACAATCAGCCCCAGCATTTT. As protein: CASSFGQIHNQPQHF.

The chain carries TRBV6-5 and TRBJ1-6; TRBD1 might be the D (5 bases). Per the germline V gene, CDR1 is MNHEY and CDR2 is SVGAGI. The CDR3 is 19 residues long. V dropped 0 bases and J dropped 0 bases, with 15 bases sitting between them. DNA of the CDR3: TGTGCCAGCAGTTACTCCCCCCCGACAGTGAGCTCCTATAATTCACCCCTCCACTTT. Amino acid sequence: CASSYSPPTVSSYNSPLHF.

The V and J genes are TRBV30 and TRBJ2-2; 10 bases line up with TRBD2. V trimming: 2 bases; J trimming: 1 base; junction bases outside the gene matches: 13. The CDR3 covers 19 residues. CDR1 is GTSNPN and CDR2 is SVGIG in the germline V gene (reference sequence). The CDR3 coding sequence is TGTGCCTGGAGTCCCGGGGAGCGGGGGGGAGAAAAGAACACCGGGGAGCTGTTTTTT. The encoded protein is CAWSPGERGGEKNTGELFF.

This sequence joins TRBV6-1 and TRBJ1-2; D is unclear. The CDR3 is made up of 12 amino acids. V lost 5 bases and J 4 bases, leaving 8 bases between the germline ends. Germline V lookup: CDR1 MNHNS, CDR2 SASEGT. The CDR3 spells CASSTPGYGYTF. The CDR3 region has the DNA TGTGCCAGCAGTACCCCAGGCTATGGCTACACCTTC.

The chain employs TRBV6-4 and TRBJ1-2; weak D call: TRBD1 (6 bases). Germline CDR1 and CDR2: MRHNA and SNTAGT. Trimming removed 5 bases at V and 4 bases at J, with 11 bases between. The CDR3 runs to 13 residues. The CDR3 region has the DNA TGTGCCAGCAGTCGCGCACAGGGCTATGGCTACACCTTC. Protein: CASSRAQGYGYTF.

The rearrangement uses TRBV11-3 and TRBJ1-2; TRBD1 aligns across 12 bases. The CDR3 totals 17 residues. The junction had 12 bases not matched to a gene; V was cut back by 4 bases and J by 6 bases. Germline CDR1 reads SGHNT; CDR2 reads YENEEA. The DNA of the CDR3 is TGTGCCAGCAGCTCAACCCCCGGGACAGGGGGCAAGAATGGCTACACCTTC. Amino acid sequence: CASSSTPGTGGKNGYTF.

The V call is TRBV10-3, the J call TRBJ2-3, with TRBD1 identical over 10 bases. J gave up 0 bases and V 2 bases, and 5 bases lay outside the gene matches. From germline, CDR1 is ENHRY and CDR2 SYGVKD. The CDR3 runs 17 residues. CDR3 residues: CAISEGWTGGSTDTQYF. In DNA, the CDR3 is TGTGCCATCAGTGAGGGATGGACAGGGGGTAGCACAGATACGCAGTATTTT.

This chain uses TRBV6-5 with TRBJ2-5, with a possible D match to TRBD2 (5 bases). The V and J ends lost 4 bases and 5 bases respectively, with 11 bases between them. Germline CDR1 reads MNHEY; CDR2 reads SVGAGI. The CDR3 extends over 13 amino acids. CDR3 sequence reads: CASSLGRRETQYF. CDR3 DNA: TGTGCCAGCAGTTTGGGTAGGAGGGAGACCCAGTACTTC.

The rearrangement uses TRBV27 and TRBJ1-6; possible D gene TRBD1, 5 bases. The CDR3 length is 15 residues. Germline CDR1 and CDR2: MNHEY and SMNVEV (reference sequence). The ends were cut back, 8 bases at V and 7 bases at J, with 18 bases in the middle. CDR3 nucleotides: TGTGCCAGCCGAGTTTGGGCAGGGCTCAATTCACCCCTCCACTTT. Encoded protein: CASRVWAGLNSPLHF.

This CDR3 is CASSYWRGDYEQYF. The CDR3 DNA follows: TGTGCCAGCAGTTACTGGCGGGGGGACTACGAGCAGTACTTC. The chain carries TRBV6-2 or TRBV6-3 and TRBJ2-7; 8 bases are a match to TRBD2. V lost 1 base and J lost 3; bases outside the gene matches: 2. The CDR3 has 14 amino acids. Germline loops: CDR1 MNHEY, CDR2 SVGEGT.

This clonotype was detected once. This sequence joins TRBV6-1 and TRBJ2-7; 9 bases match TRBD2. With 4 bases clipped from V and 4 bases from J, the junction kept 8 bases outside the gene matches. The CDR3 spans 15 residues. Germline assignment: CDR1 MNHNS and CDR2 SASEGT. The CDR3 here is CASSVGGGALYEQYF. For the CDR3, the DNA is TGTGCCAGCAGTGTCGGCGGGGGGGCGCTGTACGAGCAGTACTTC.

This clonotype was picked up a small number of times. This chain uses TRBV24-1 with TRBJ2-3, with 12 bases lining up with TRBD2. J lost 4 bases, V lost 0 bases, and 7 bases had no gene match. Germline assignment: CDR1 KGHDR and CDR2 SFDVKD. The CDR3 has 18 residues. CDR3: CATSDLSSSGGAADTQYF. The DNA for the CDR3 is TGTGCCACCAGTGATTTGTCGTCTAGCGGGGGGGCGGCAGATACGCAGTATTTT.

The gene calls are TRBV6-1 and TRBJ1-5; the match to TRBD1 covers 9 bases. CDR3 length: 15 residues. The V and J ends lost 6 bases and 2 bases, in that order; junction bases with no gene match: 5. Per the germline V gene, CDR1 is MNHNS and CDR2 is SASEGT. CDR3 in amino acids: CASRPGQGGNQPQHF. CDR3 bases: TGTGCCAGCAGACCGGGACAGGGAGGCAATCAGCCCCAGCATTTT.

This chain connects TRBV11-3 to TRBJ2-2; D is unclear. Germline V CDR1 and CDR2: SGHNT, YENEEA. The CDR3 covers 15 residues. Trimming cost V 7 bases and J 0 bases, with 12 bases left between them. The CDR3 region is CASTPGPSNTGELFF. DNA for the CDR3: TGTGCCAGCACCCCGGGCCCCTCGAACACCGGGGAGCTGTTTTTT.

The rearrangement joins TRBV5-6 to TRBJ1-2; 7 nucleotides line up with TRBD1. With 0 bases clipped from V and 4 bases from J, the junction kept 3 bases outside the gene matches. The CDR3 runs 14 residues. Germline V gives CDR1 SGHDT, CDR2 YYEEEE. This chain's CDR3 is CASSLDRGTYGYTF. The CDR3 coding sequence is TGTGCCAGCAGCTTGGACAGGGGCACCTATGGCTACACCTTC.

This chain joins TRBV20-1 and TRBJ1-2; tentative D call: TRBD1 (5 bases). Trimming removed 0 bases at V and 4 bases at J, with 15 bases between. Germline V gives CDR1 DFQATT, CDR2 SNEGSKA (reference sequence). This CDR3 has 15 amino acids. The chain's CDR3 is CSARDHLGTVYGYTF. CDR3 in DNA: TGCAGTGCTAGAGATCATCTCGGGACGGTCTATGGCTACACCTTC.

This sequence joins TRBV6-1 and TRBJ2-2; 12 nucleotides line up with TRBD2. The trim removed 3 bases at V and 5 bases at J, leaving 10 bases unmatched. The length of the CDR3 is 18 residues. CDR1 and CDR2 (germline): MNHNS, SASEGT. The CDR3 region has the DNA TGTGCCAGCAGTGACTTCCTAGCGGGGGGGCCCTATACCGGGGAGCTGTTTTTT. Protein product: CASSDFLAGGPYTGELFF.

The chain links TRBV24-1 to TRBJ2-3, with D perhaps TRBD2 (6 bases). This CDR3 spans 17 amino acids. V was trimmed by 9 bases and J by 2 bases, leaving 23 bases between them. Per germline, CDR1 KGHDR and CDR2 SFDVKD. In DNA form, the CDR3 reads TGTGCCACCGCTAAGAACCCTCCGGGGGTACTCACAGATACGCAGTATTTT. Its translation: CATAKNPPGVLTDTQYF.

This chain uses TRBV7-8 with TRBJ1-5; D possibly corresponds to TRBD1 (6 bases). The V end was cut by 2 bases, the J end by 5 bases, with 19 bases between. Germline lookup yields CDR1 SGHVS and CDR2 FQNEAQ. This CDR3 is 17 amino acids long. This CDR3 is CASSLQGIGLNDQPQHF. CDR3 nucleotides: TGTGCCAGCAGCTTACAGGGGATCGGGTTAAACGATCAGCCCCAGCATTTT.

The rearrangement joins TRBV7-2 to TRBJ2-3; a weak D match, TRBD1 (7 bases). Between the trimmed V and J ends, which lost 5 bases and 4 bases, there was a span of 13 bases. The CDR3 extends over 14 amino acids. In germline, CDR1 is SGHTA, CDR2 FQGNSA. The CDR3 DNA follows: TGTGCCAGCAGCCCTACAGGGGAGGCAGATACGCAGTATTTT. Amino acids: CASSPTGEADTQYF.